This T cell receptor (beta chain) emerged from a study of blood T cell repertoires in COVID-19. On the study more broadly: Acute-phase and convalescent COVID-19 samples originated in the United States, Italy and Spain.

Germline V CDR1 and CDR2: MGHRA, YSYEKL. Deletions cut 1 base from V and 5 bases from J, with 9 bases between. This CDR3 is 13 amino acids long. Sequencing used immunoSEQ multiplex PCR; TCRdb keeps in-frame clones, though not all of them. Altogether about 370,000 clones are present, more than 70% being singletons, with the ten largest covering around 3%. The sequence was obtained from a woman in her twenties or thirties with COVID-19, enrolled during active disease. V usage is TRBV4-1 and J usage is TRBJ2-7, with a possible D match to TRBD2 (5 bases). The sequenced sample was peripheral blood. Here the CDR3 DNA reads TGCGCCAGCAGCCAAGTGGGGAGACACGAGCAGTACTTC. Translated: CASSQVGRHEQYF.